The 21 T cell receptor beta chains in this list originate from one sample, sequenced in a study of technical replicates of blood from a few donors. The data were produced by immunoSEQ multiplex PCR, yet TCRdb's version contains in-frame clones alone and is incomplete. Counted here are roughly 70,000 clones, roughly 93% occurring once; the ten biggest clones make up 0.2% to 0.3%. The sample was T cells isolated from PBMCs. Receptor source: a human donor in good health.

The V gene is TRBV7-8, the J gene TRBJ1-3; D is uncertain. CDR3 length: 14 amino acids. Per the germline V gene, CDR1 is SGHVS and CDR2 is FQNEAQ. V was cut by 5 bases and J by 0 bases, with 8 bases left in between. The CDR3 region is CASSPLVSGNTIYF. The CDR3 nucleotides are TGTGCCAGCAGCCCCTTAGTCTCTGGAAACACCATATATTTT.

J is TRBJ2-6 and V is TRBV11-2; the D is unclear. Trimming stripped 5 bases from V and 8 bases from J, with 13 bases between. The CDR3 spans 14 residues. Germline loops: CDR1 SGHAT, CDR2 FQNNGV. CDR3 coding DNA: TGTGCCAGCAGCCCGAACAGATTTCCCAACGTCCTGACTTTC. Translating gives CASSPNRFPNVLTF.

For this clone: At one end, the junction sequence differs from germline, possibly due to a read error. The CDR3 sequence: CASGAQSGGESSEQYF. In nucleotides, the CDR3 is TGTGCCAGCGGGGCCCAATCAGGGGGCGAATCCTCCGAGCAGTACTTC. The chain carries TRBV27 and TRBJ2-7, with 8 bases aligning to TRBD1. Germline V CDR1 and CDR2: MNHEY, SMNVEV (reference sequence). This CDR3 has 16 residues.

A few counts support this clone. The chain combines TRBV5-1 with TRBJ2-1; 10 nucleotides line up with TRBD1. This CDR3 comprises 16 residues. Germline CDR1 SGHRS, CDR2 YFSETQ. After removal of 3 bases from V and 7 bases from J, the junction contained 10 bases not matched to a gene. The DNA for the CDR3 is TGCGCCAGCAGCTGGGGCGACAGGGGGCGAAGTAATGAGCAGTTCTTC. This sequence encodes CASSWGDRGRSNEQFF. Complete variable domain (other parts from reference TRBV5-1 and TRBJ2-1): KAGVTQTPRYLIKTRGQQVTLSCSPISGHRSVSWYQQTPGQGLQFLFEYFSETQRNKGNFPGRFSGRQFSNSRSEMNVSTLELGDSALYLCASSWGDRGRSNEQFFGPGTRLTVL.

This chain joins TRBV28 and TRBJ2-1, with D unclear. The germline V and J ends were trimmed by 3 bases and 0 bases, with 15 bases remaining between them. Germline V lookup: CDR1 MDHEN, CDR2 SYDVKM. The CDR3 is 17 residues long. The CDR3, as DNA: TGTGCCAGCAGTTTCCACGCCCCGGGTAGCTCCTACAATGAGCAGTTCTTC. Protein sequence: CASSFHAPGSSYNEQFF.

The V call is TRBV7-6, the J call TRBJ1-2; D is perhaps TRBD1 (5 bases). V was pared by 5 bases and J by 4 bases, with 8 bases between. The CDR3 is 12 residues long. The germline gives CDR1 SGHVS, CDR2 FNYEAQ. The CDR3 bases are TGTGCCAGCAGCCAGGGCTTCTATGGCTACACCTTC. Protein product: CASSQGFYGYTF.

CDR3 in DNA: TGTGCCAGCAGGGAGACTGCGAGCGCCATGAACACTGAAGCTTTCTTT. Its protein product is CASRETASAMNTEAFF. The chain carries TRBV2 and TRBJ1-1; D gene ambiguous. The V gene's germline CDR1 is SNHLY and CDR2 FYNNEI. The V end was cut by 6 bases, the J end by 0 bases, with 17 bases between. There are 16 residues in the CDR3.

This rearrangement joins TRBV9 to TRBJ2-5; D perhaps matches TRBD2 (6 bases). The CDR3 sequence is 13 residues long. V lost 4 bases to trimming and J lost 1 base, with 8 bases between them. Germline V lookup: CDR1 SGDLS, CDR2 YYNGEE. CDR3 loop: CASSSGPQETQYF. CDR3 in DNA: TGTGCCAGCAGCAGCGGGCCCCAAGAGACCCAGTACTTC.

This sequence joins TRBV4-1 and TRBJ1-2, with 8 positions matching TRBD1. The V and J ends lost 0 bases and 2 bases, in that order; junction bases with no gene match: 8. The CDR3 has 17 residues. From germline, CDR1 is MGHRA and CDR2 YSYEKL. The CDR3 DNA reads as TGCGCCAGCAGCCAAGAGAAAGCGACAGGGGCAAACTATGGCTACACCTTC. Amino acid sequence: CASSQEKATGANYGYTF.

This sequence joins TRBV19 and TRBJ2-7, with TRBD1 matching over 11 bases. The trim removed 3 bases at V and 5 bases at J, leaving 6 bases unmatched. The germline V gene encodes CDR1 LNHDA and CDR2 SQIVND (reference sequence). There are 15 residues in the CDR3. This CDR3 is CASSILGTGGNEQYF. Here the CDR3 DNA reads TGTGCCAGTAGTATCTTGGGGACAGGGGGAAACGAGCAGTACTTC.

The chain recombines TRBV2 with TRBJ2-1; TRBD2 aligns across 10 bases. Germline V gene data show CDR1 as SNHLY and CDR2 as FYNNEI. The CDR3 has 17 amino acids. V shed 4 bases, J shed 3 bases, and the junction held 9 bases outside the gene matches. This CDR3 is CASSGNIAGGFYNEQFF. CDR3 bases: TGTGCCAGCAGTGGTAATATAGCGGGAGGTTTCTACAATGAGCAGTTCTTC.

The gene calls are TRBV6-1 and TRBJ1-1, with D hard to call. There are 12 residues in the CDR3. From germline, CDR1 is MNHNS and CDR2 SASEGT. Trimming removed 7 bases at V and 8 bases at J, with 14 bases between. This chain's CDR3 is CASTSRPKEAFF. The CDR3 region has the DNA TGTGCCAGCACTTCGCGGCCTAAGGAAGCTTTCTTT.

The chain uses TRBV29-1 and TRBJ2-7; TRBD1 matches 9 bases. The V gene end was trimmed by 5 bases and the J gene end by 5 bases; junction bases not matched to a gene: 7. CDR3 length equals 13 residues. CDR1 and CDR2 from the germline V gene are SQVTM and ANQGSEA. The CDR3 DNA sequence: TGCAGCGTTTCCTCCGGGACAGGGAACGAGCAGTACTTC. Protein: CSVSSGTGNEQYF.

This clone was seen just once. The CDR3 DNA reads as TGTGCCAGCTCACCACCAGGGAGAGTGACAGATACGCAGTATTTT. It is translated as CASSPPGRVTDTQYF. V is TRBV18 and J is TRBJ2-3, with D maybe TRBD2 (5 bases). The CDR3 consists of 15 residues. Germline V gene data show CDR1 as KGHSH and CDR2 as LQKENI. V shed 0 bases and J shed 3 bases, with 10 bases lying between them. The variable domain in full, with the rest retrieved from reference TRBV18 and TRBJ2-3, is NAGVMQNPRHLVRRRGQEARLRCSPMKGHSHVYWYRQLPEEGLKFMVYLQKENIIDESGMPKERFSAEFPKEGPSILRIQQVVRGDSAAYFCASSPPGRVTDTQYFGPGTRLTVL.

The chain recombines TRBV6-6 with TRBJ2-7; 10 positions match TRBD2. The J segment lost 2 bases and the V segment lost 6 bases, leaving 10 bases of the junction unmatched. From germline, CDR1 is MNHNY and CDR2 SVGAGI (reference sequence). This CDR3 region has 16 residues. The CDR3 DNA reads as TGTGCCAGCAGACTCACGGGGCTAGCGGGAGCCTACGAGCAGTACTTC. It translates to CASRLTGLAGAYEQYF.

The chain recombines TRBV2 with TRBJ1-2; TRBD1 agrees at 8 bases. The CDR3 extends over 15 amino acids. With V trimmed by 4 bases and J by 4 bases, 8 bases remained unmatched. CDR1 is SNHLY, CDR2 FYNNEI, per germline. The CDR3: CASSGQGWYSYGYTF. CDR3 in DNA: TGTGCCAGCAGTGGACAGGGGTGGTATAGCTATGGCTACACCTTC.

The rearrangement links TRBV6-6 to TRBJ1-5; TRBD1 agrees at 12 bases. The CDR3 extends over 15 amino acids. With 8 bases clipped from V and 1 base from J, the junction kept 3 bases outside the gene matches. In germline, CDR1 is MNHNY, CDR2 SVGAGI (reference sequence). CDR3 in amino acids: CASRGQGASNQPQHF. The DNA for the CDR3 is TGTGCCAGCCGGGGACAGGGGGCAAGCAATCAGCCCCAGCATTTT.

V usage is TRBV7-6 and J usage is TRBJ1-4; 7 bases line up with TRBD1. This CDR3 region has 14 residues. Germline CDR1 reads SGHVS; CDR2 reads FNYEAQ. The ends lost 2 bases at V and 8 bases at J; junction bases unmatched: 5. The CDR3 is CASSLNQGGEKLFF. For the CDR3, the DNA is TGTGCCAGCAGCTTAAATCAGGGGGGCGAAAAACTGTTTTTT. The full variable domain, completed using reference TRBV7-6 and TRBJ1-4, is GAGVSQSPRYKVTKRGQDVALRCDPISGHVSLYWYRQALGQGPEFLTYFNYEAQQDKSGLPNDRFSAERPEGSISTLTIQRTEQRDSAMYRCASSLNQGGEKLFFGSGTQLSVL.

The chain links TRBV19 to TRBJ1-1, with D tentatively TRBD1 (5 bases). The CDR3 extends over 17 amino acids. Germline CDR1 and CDR2: LNHDA and SQIVND (reference sequence). V was trimmed by 2 bases and J by 1 base, leaving 17 bases between them. CDR3 DNA sequence: TGTGCCAGTAGTATAATCGGGCAGGGAGGCGGGAACACTGAAGCTTTCTTT. Its translation is CASSIIGQGGGNTEAFF.

The gene calls are TRBV6-1 and TRBJ1-1; D not resolved. Germline CDR1 and CDR2: MNHNS and SASEGT. Trimming removed 4 bases at V and 5 bases at J, with 17 bases between. The CDR3 length is 15 residues. The CDR3 spells CASSAPARGVTEAFF. In DNA form, the CDR3 reads TGTGCCAGCAGTGCCCCAGCTAGAGGTGTAACTGAAGCTTTCTTT.

The V call is TRBV9, the J call TRBJ1-3, with unresolved D. Germline V gene sequence: CDR1 SGDLS, CDR2 YYNGEE. The ends were cut back, 1 base at V and 1 base at J, with 9 bases in the middle. This CDR3 is built from 15 residues. The chain's CDR3 is CASSVRYSSGNTIYF. The CDR3 coding sequence is TGTGCCAGCAGCGTACGGTACAGTTCTGGAAACACCATATATTTT.